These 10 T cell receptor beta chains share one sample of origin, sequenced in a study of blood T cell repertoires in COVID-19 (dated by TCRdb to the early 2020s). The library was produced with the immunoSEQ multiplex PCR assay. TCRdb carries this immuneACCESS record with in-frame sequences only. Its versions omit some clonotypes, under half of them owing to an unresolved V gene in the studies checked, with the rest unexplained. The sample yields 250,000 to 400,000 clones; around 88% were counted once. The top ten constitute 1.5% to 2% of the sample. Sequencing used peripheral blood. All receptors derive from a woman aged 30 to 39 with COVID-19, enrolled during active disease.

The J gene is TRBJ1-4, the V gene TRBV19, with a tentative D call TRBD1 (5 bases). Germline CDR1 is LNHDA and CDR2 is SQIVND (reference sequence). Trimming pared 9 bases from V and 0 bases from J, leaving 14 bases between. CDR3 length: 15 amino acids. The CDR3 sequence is CASRTGGATNEKLFF. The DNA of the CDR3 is TGTGCCAGCCGCACTGGGGGGGCAACTAATGAAAAACTGTTTTTT.

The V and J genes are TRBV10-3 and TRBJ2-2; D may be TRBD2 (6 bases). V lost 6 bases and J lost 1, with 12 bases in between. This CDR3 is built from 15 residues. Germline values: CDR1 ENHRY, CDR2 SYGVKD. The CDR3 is CAIRSGGENTGELFF. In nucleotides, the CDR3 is TGTGCCATCAGATCTGGCGGGGAGAACACCGGGGAGCTGTTTTTT.

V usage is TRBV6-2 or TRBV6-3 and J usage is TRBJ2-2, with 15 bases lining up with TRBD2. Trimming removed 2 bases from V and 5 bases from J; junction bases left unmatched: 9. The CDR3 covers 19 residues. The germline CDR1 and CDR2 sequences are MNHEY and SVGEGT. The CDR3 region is CASSYAGLAGGSGTGELFF. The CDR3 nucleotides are TGTGCCAGCAGTTACGCGGGACTAGCGGGGGGCTCCGGGACCGGGGAGCTGTTTTTT.

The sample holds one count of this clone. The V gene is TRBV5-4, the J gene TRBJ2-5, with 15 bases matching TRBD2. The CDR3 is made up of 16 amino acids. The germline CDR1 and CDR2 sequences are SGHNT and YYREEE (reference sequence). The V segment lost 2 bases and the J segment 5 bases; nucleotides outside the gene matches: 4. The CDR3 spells CASSLGLAGGRETQYF. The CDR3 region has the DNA TGTGCCAGCAGCTTAGGACTAGCGGGGGGGCGTGAGACCCAGTACTTC.

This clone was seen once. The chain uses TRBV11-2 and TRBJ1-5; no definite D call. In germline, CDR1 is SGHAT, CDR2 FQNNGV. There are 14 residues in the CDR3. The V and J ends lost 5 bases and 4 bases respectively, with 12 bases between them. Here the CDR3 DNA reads TGTGCCAGCAGCCTCACGGGGAGGAATCAGCCCCAGCATTTT. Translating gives CASSLTGRNQPQHF.

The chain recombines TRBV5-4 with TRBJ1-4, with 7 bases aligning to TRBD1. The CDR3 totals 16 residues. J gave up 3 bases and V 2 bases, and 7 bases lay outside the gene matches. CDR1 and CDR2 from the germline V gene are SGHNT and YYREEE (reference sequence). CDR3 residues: CASSFKPGQPNEKLFF. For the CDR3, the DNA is TGTGCCAGCAGCTTTAAACCGGGACAGCCTAATGAAAAACTGTTTTTT.

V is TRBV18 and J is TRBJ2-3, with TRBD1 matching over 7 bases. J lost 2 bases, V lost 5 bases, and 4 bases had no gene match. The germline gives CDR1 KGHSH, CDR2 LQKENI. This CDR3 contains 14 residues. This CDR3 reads CASSGTEYTDTQYF. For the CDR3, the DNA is TGTGCCAGCTCAGGGACAGAATACACAGATACGCAGTATTTT.

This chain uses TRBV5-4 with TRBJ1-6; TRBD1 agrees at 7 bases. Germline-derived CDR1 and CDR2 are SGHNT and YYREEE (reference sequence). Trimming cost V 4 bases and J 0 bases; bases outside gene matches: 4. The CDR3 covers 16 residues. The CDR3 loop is CASSQQGSSYNSPLHF. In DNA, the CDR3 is TGTGCCAGCAGCCAACAGGGGTCCTCCTATAATTCACCCCTCCACTTT.

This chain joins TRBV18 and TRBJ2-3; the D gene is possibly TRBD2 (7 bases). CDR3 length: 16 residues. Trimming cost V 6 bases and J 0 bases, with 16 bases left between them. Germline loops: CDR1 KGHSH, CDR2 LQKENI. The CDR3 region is CASSPRGALSTDTQYF. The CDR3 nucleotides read TGTGCCAGCTCTCCCCGGGGGGCTCTAAGCACAGATACGCAGTATTTT.

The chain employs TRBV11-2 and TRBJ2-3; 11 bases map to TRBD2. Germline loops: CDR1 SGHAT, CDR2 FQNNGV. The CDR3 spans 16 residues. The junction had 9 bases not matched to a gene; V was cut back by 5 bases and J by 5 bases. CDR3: CASSTLAGGPEDTQYF. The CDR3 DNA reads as TGTGCCAGCAGCACATTAGCGGGGGGGCCTGAAGATACGCAGTATTTT.